Shown below are 21 T cell receptor beta chains from a single sample sequenced in a study of Graves' ophthalmopathy and Graves' hyperthyroidism. The study amplified TCR beta CDR3 regions using RNA transcripts. Second-round multiplex PCR came after first-round RT-PCR with HTBI primers. From the multiplex PCR reads, TCRdb called clonotypes with MiXCR, one entry per CDR3 protein. The sample shows 660,000 or so distinct CDR3 sequences, under 50% of them seen only once. Sequenced input: peripheral blood. The source is an adult man with Graves' ophthalmopathy.

This clonotype occurred many times. The V call is TRBV9, the J call TRBJ1-2; tentative D call: TRBD1 (6 bases). The CDR3 spans 14 residues. The germline gives CDR1 SGDLS, CDR2 YYNGEE. Deletions cut 4 bases from V and 4 bases from J, with 14 bases between. For the CDR3, the DNA is TGTGCCAGCAGCATCCGACAGGATTTCTATGGCTACACCTTC. It codes for CASSIRQDFYGYTF.

This clonotype was recorded many times. The chain combines TRBV4-3 with TRBJ1-2, with D unresolved. This CDR3 has 14 amino acids. Germline CDR1 reads LGHNA; CDR2 reads YSLEER. Trimming took off 1 base at V and 8 bases at J, with 14 bases between the two ends. The CDR3 region is CASSQAEPRDGYTF. The CDR3 bases are TGCGCCAGCAGCCAAGCGGAACCGCGCGACGGCTACACCTTC.

This clonotype was seen just once. A much larger clone is a single base away; this may be a read error. DNA of the CDR3: TGTGCCGGCAGCTTCGACAGCGCTTCGGCTGACTACACCTTC. This sequence encodes CAGSFDSASADYTF. The rearrangement uses TRBV13 and TRBJ1-2, with D possibly TRBD1 on 5 matching bases. The CDR3 has 14 residues. The V gene's germline CDR1 is PRHDT and CDR2 FYEKMQ (reference sequence).

V gene TRBV10-3 combines with J gene TRBJ2-6; D remains unclear. From germline, CDR1 is ENHRY and CDR2 SYGVKD. Trimming removed 10 bases from V and 0 bases from J, with 16 bases in between. The CDR3 totals 16 residues. In DNA, the CDR3 is TGTGCCACCTCGGATCGCGACAACTCTGGGGCCAACGTCCTGACTTTC. This translates into CATSDRDNSGANVLTF.

In this sample, this clonotype turned up many times. The chain couples TRBV9 to TRBJ1-1; tentative D call: TRBD1 (6 bases). The CDR3 runs 14 residues. V dropped 4 bases and J dropped 5 bases, with 15 bases sitting between them. CDR1 is SGDLS and CDR2 is YYNGEE in the germline V gene. This CDR3 is CASSPTGGSTEAFF. Here the CDR3 DNA reads TGTGCCAGCAGCCCCACGGGGGGCTCTACTGAAGCTTTCTTT.

This rearrangement joins TRBV7-2 to TRBJ1-3; tentative D call: TRBD1 (5 bases). Trimming pared 3 bases from V and 0 bases from J, leaving 12 bases between. The germline gives CDR1 SGHTA, CDR2 FQGNSA. This CDR3 region has 16 residues. The CDR3 coding sequence is TGTGCCAGCAGCTTGACTAGCGGGACCTCTGGAAACACCATATATTTT. Protein: CASSLTSGTSGNTIYF.

The table lists this clonotype with many counts. This chain uses TRBV5-8 with TRBJ1-1; D gene ambiguous. The CDR3 has 15 amino acids. The germline V gene encodes CDR1 SGHTS and CDR2 YDEGEE. Trimming took 1 base from V and 1 from J, leaving 11 bases between them. The CDR3 sequence: CASSLYGPGNTEAFF. CDR3 in DNA: TGTGCCAGCAGCTTGTATGGGCCTGGGAACACTGAAGCTTTCTTT.

The rearrangement uses TRBV7-9 and TRBJ1-2; D possibly corresponds to TRBD1 (5 bases). Germline CDR1 is SEHNR and CDR2 is FQNEAQ (reference sequence). This CDR3 is 13 amino acids long. With 5 bases removed from V and 8 bases from J, the gap between germline ends came to 15 bases. The CDR3 DNA reads TGTGCCAGCAGCCACGGGACTGAAGAGGGCTACACCTTC. This translates into CASSHGTEEGYTF.

This clonotype was observed a handful of times. The rearrangement joins TRBV12-3 or TRBV12-4 to TRBJ2-7; 7 nucleotides match TRBD2. Losses at the gene ends were 2 bases for V and 3 bases for J; bases not matched to a gene: 4. This CDR3 contains 14 residues. This CDR3 is CASSLTRTSYEQYF. The CDR3 DNA is TGTGCCAGCAGTTTAACTCGGACTAGCTACGAGCAGTACTTC.

This clonotype showed up just a few times. The rearrangement links TRBV12-5 to TRBJ1-5; 8 positions agree with TRBD1. Germline V gene data show CDR1 as LGHNT and CDR2 as FRNRAP. CDR3 length: 14 amino acids. V lost 4 bases to trimming and J lost 7 bases; unmatched junction nucleotides: 6. CDR3 loop: CASGSDRETQPQHF. CDR3 sequence (DNA): TGTGCTAGTGGTTCGGACAGGGAGACCCAGCCCCAGCATTTT.

The chain couples TRBV7-9 to TRBJ2-5; D may correspond to TRBD1 or TRBD2 (5 bases each). The J call may be incorrect, as the DNA end agrees better with TRBJ2-7. The V gene's germline CDR1 is SEHNR and CDR2 FQNEAQ (reference sequence). This CDR3 has 13 amino acids. This CDR3 is CASSDPGTDEQYF. CDR3 sequence (DNA): TGTGCCAGCAGCGACCCCGGGACGGACGAGCAGTACTTC.

This clonotype was detected many times. The chain uses TRBV20-1 and TRBJ1-6; D unresolved. The CDR3 totals 16 residues. From germline, CDR1 is DFQATT and CDR2 SNEGSKA (reference sequence). Trimming left V 5 bases short and J 0 bases short, with 14 bases between. This CDR3 is CSAGGPESSYNSPLHF. The CDR3 coding sequence is TGCAGTGCTGGAGGGCCGGAGAGCTCCTATAATTCACCCCTCCACTTT.

This rearrangement joins TRBV7-2 to TRBJ2-7; D is perhaps TRBD1 (6 bases). From germline, CDR1 is SGHTA and CDR2 FQGNSA. V dropped 6 bases and J dropped 5 bases, with 17 bases sitting between them. The CDR3 is 14 amino acids. For the CDR3, the DNA is TGTGCCAGCAGTGAATTTAGGGGGTCCGACGAGCAGTACTTC. Translated: CASSEFRGSDEQYF.

J is TRBJ2-5 and V is TRBV14; no definite D call. Between the trimmed V and J ends, which lost 6 bases and 4 bases, there was a span of 12 bases. Germline CDR1 reads SGHDN; CDR2 reads FVKESK. CDR3 length: 13 residues. Here the CDR3 DNA reads TGTGCCAGCAGTAGGCGCAAGGTAGAGACCCAGTACTTC. This codes for CASSRRKVETQYF.

The gene calls are TRBV15 and TRBJ1-6; D is possibly TRBD1 (6 bases). There are 14 residues in the CDR3. Trimming shortened V by 4 bases and J by 6 bases, and 10 bases separated the two germline ends. Germline CDR1 and CDR2: LNHNV and YYDKDF (reference sequence). CDR3 nucleotide sequence: TGTGCCACCAGCATGGGGGCTGGTAATTCACCCCTCCACTTT. Its protein is CATSMGAGNSPLHF.

For this clonotype: This sequence may be a read error, since a much larger clone differs from it by one base. The chain links TRBV5-5 to TRBJ1-1; D ambiguous. The CDR3 contains 12 residues. V gave up 1 base and J gave up 3 bases, with 4 bases separating them. Germline CDR1 is SGHKS and CDR2 is YYEKEE (reference sequence). The CDR3 sequence is CASSLIDTEAFF. The CDR3 DNA reads TGTGCCAGCAGCTTGATCGACACTGAAGCTTTCTTT.

This clonotype occurred many times. This chain joins TRBV5-8 and TRBJ1-2; D gene unclear. Looked up from germline, CDR1 is SGHTS and CDR2 is YDEGEE. The CDR3 contains 14 residues. V lost 0 bases and J lost 6, with 12 bases in between. The CDR3 DNA is TGTGCCAGCAGCTTGGTTAGGGAGGCAAATGGCTACACCTTC. Amino acid sequence: CASSLVREANGYTF.

Ten or more counts support this clonotype. This rearrangement joins TRBV6-5 to TRBJ2-7; possible D gene TRBD1, 7 bases. V lost 4 bases, J lost 4 bases, and 17 bases lay in between. Germline V gene data show CDR1 as MNHEY and CDR2 as SVGAGI. The CDR3 length is 15 residues. The CDR3 spells CASSSRTGGPYEQYF. In DNA, the CDR3 is TGTGCCAGCAGTTCGAGGACAGGAGGGCCGTACGAGCAGTACTTC.

J is TRBJ1-5 and V is TRBV7-9; D gene unclear. Germline loops: CDR1 SEHNR, CDR2 FQNEAQ (reference sequence). Trimming pared 1 base from V and 7 bases from J, leaving 11 bases between. The CDR3 runs 14 residues. This CDR3 reads CASSLGSGGQPQHF. CDR3 DNA sequence: TGTGCCAGCAGCTTAGGCAGCGGAGGACAGCCCCAGCATTTT.

This clonotype came up many times. The CDR3 DNA reads TGTGCCAGCAGCTTAGGGTCCGACAGGGGTGGAGGCTACACCTTC. It yields the protein CASSLGSDRGGGYTF. The chain combines TRBV7-2 with TRBJ1-2, with 8 bases lining up with TRBD1. CDR1 is SGHTA, CDR2 FQGNSA, per germline. J was trimmed by 8 bases and V by 1 base; bases with no gene match: 9. The CDR3 loop spans 15 amino acids.

The chain recombines TRBV29-1 with TRBJ1-3; no firm D call. Trimming cost V 6 bases and J 4 bases, with 16 bases left between them. The CDR3 covers 14 residues. CDR1 is SQVTM, CDR2 ANQGSEA, per germline. CDR3 region: CSVAELAGGNTIYF. DNA for the CDR3: TGCAGCGTGGCAGAACTAGCGGGAGGAAACACCATATATTTT.